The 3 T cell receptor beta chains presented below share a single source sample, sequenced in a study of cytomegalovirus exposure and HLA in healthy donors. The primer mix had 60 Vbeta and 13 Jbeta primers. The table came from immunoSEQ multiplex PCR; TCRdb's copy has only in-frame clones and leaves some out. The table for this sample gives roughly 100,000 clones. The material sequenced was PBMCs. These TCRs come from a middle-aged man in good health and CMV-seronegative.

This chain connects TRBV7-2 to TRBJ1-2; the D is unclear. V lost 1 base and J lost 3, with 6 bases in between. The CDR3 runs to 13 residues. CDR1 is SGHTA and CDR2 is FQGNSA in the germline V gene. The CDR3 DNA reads TGTGCCAGCAGCTTAGAGGCGGACTATGGCTACACCTTC. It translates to CASSLEADYGYTF. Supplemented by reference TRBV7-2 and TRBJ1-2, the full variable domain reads GAGVSQSPSNKVTEKGKDVELRCDPISGHTALYWYRQSLGQGLEFLIYFQGNSAPDKSGLPSDRFSAERTGGSVSTLTIQRTQQEDSAVYLCASSLEADYGYTFGSGTRLTVV.

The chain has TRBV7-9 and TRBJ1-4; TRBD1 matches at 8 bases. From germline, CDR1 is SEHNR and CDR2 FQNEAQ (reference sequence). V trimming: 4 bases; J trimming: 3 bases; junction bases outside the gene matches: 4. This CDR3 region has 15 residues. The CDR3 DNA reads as TGTGCCAGCAGCTCTCCGGGACAGGCTAATGAAAAACTGTTTTTT. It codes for CASSSPGQANEKLFF.

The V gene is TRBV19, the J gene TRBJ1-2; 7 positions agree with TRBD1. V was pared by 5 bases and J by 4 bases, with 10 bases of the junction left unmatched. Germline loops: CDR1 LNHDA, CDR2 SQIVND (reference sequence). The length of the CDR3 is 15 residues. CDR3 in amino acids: CASSFQPRTGYGYTF. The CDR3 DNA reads TGTGCCAGTAGTTTTCAACCCCGGACAGGCTATGGCTACACCTTC.